These 9 T cell receptor beta chains originate from one sample sequenced in a study of T-cell memory formation after mild COVID-19. TCRdb re-called the 5' RACE reads through MiXCR, storing one row per CDR3 protein. In the table there are just under 550,000 distinct CDR3 sequences, roughly 21% of which are singletons. Sequencing input: PBMCs or a T cell subset sorted from them (not recorded which). The receptors were sampled from an adult woman who had mild COVID-19 (a few samples of this study predate the infection). Cell type and time point are not known.

This clonotype occurred a few times. J is TRBJ1-1 and V is TRBV20-1; D possibly corresponds to TRBD1 (6 bases). Trimming took off 0 bases at V and 2 bases at J, with 13 bases between the two ends. This CDR3 spans 15 amino acids. Per the germline V gene, CDR1 is DFQATT and CDR2 is SNEGSKA (reference sequence). CDR3 DNA sequence: TGCAGTGCTAGAGATCAGAACAGGGATAACACTGAAGCTTTCTTT. Protein product: CSARDQNRDNTEAFF.

This chain links TRBV6-5 with TRBJ2-7, with D maybe TRBD1 (5 bases). This CDR3 contains 13 residues. V was pared by 5 bases and J by 4 bases, with 12 bases between. The germline V gene has CDR1 MNHEY and CDR2 SVGAGI. The CDR3 nucleotides read TGTGCCAGCAGTAATACCCAGGGATACGAGCAGTACTTC. Protein sequence: CASSNTQGYEQYF.

This clonotype was counted between two and nine times. V usage is TRBV29-1 and J usage is TRBJ1-4; TRBD1 is a possible D gene (5 bases). The V gene lost 4 bases and the J gene lost 2 bases, with 8 bases spanning the gap. Germline V CDR1 and CDR2: SQVTM, ANQGSEA. This CDR3 is built from 13 residues. CDR3 residues: CSVGQGTNEKLFF. In DNA form, the CDR3 reads TGCAGCGTTGGTCAGGGTACTAATGAAAAACTGTTTTTT.

This clonotype was picked up a small number of times. V gene TRBV6-1 combines with J gene TRBJ1-1; unclear D gene. The CDR3 totals 15 residues. V was clipped by 2 bases and J by 4 bases, with 14 bases between them. Germline V gene lookup returns CDR1 MNHNS and CDR2 SASEGT. This CDR3 reads CASSESTLGVTEAFF. The CDR3 DNA reads as TGTGCCAGCAGTGAATCGACCCTCGGGGTCACTGAAGCTTTCTTT.

This clonotype was seen more than once but under ten times. In DNA form, the CDR3 reads TGTGCCAGCAGCTTGCGGGCGGGAGTAGTGACAGATACGCAGTATTTT. Protein: CASSLRAGVVTDTQYF. The V gene is TRBV5-5, the J gene TRBJ2-3; 7 bases fit TRBD2. This CDR3 spans 16 amino acids. Germline V gene sequence: CDR1 SGHKS, CDR2 YYEKEE (reference sequence). Unmatched junction bases numbered 8, after V lost 1 base and J lost 3 bases.

The chain is built from TRBV11-2 and TRBJ2-7; possibly TRBD2 for D (5 bases). The CDR3 is 16 amino acids. Germline lookup yields CDR1 SGHAT and CDR2 FQNNGV. The germline V and J ends were trimmed by 1 base and 2 bases, with 15 bases remaining between them. For the CDR3, the DNA is TGTGCCAGCAGCTTAGTAGGCCCGGACTCAACCTACGAGCAGTACTTC. It is translated as CASSLVGPDSTYEQYF.

This clonotype has a handful of counts. The chain employs TRBV6-1 and TRBJ2-7; weak D call: TRBD2 (5 bases). The V gene's germline CDR1 is MNHNS and CDR2 SASEGT. CDR3 length: 13 residues. Trimming left V 4 bases short and J 5 bases short, with 12 bases between. The CDR3 region is CASSGERTHEQYF. The CDR3 DNA follows: TGTGCCAGCAGTGGGGAGAGAACCCACGAGCAGTACTTC.

A few counts support this clonotype. The chain recombines TRBV11-2 with TRBJ2-5; D might be TRBD2 (6 bases). V lost 4 bases and J 4 bases, leaving 13 bases between the germline ends. From germline, CDR1 is SGHAT and CDR2 FQNNGV. CDR3 length equals 14 residues. The CDR3: CASSWGLGIETQYF. CDR3 nucleotides: TGTGCCAGCAGCTGGGGACTGGGGATAGAGACCCAGTACTTC.

The V gene is TRBV20-1, the J gene TRBJ2-5; D remains ambiguous. The CDR3 runs 11 residues. Germline values: CDR1 DFQATT, CDR2 SNEGSKA (reference sequence). Trimming shortened V by 6 bases and J by 5 bases, and 10 bases separated the two germline ends. The CDR3 DNA reads TGCAGTGCCCAAGAGAGGGAGACCCAGTACTTC. Translated, it gives CSAQERETQYF.